The rows below give T cell receptor beta chains drawn from one sample of a study of identical twins. MiXCR was run by TCRdb on the 5' RACE reads, yielding one entry per CDR3 protein. The sample consists of 300,000 to 350,000 distinct CDR3 sequences, 9% to 15% of them appearing once. In addition, the sample was reused for a study of yellow fever vaccine responses in identical twins.

Sequencing was carried out using CD8+ T cells sorted from blood. The source is a woman aged 18-30 years in good health. Both conserved end residues are part of each CDR3. D genes are given only for firm matches. The size entry is marked missing in some rows and otherwise reads once, few, many or a size class.

v_gene	abundance	j_gene	d_gene	CDR3aa	CDR3nt
TRBV9	few	TRBJ2-1	TRBD2	CASSVELAGYNEQFF	TGTGCCAGCAGCGTAGAATTAGCGGGGTACAATGAGCAGTTCTTC
TRBV2	NA	TRBJ1-4	NA	CASSESPATNEKLFF	TGTGCCAGCAGTGAGAGCCCCGCAACTAATGAAAAACTGTTTTTT
TRBV3-1	many	TRBJ2-7	TRBD1	CASSQGTGPYEQYF	TGTGCCAGCAGCCAAGGGACAGGACCCTACGAGCAGTACTTC
TRBV12-3/TRBV12-4	NA	TRBJ1-2	NA	CASSPTGAGGYTF	TGTGCCAGCAGCCCGACGGGGGCGGGTGGCTACACCTTC
TRBV5-1	few	TRBJ1-5	NA	CASSLGSRQPQHF	TGCGCCAGCAGCTTGGGGTCCCGTCAGCCCCAGCATTTT
TRBV2	NA	TRBJ2-7	TRBD2	CASSPTSGGSPYEQYF	TGTGCCAGCAGTCCCACTAGCGGGGGGAGCCCCTACGAGCAGTACTTC
TRBV28	NA	TRBJ2-7	NA	CASSSYSGAPYEQYF	TGTGCCAGCAGCTCCTATTCGGGAGCACCCTACGAGCAGTACTTC
TRBV2	many	TRBJ2-2	NA	CASRWSGDWELFF	TGTGCCAGCAGGTGGTCCGGCGATTGGGAGCTGTTTTTT
TRBV5-1	NA	TRBJ2-3	TRBD1	CASSLMGQGTLTDTQYF	TGCGCCAGCAGCTTGATGGGACAGGGGACTCTCACAGATACGCAGTATTTT
TRBV9	few	TRBJ2-3	NA	CASSPRAEDTQYF	TGTGCCAGCAGCCCCCGGGCGGAGGATACGCAGTATTTT
TRBV6-5	NA	TRBJ2-5	TRBD2	CASRSGSGTQYF	TGTGCCAGCCGGAGCGGGAGTGGGACCCAGTACTTC
TRBV7-2	NA	TRBJ1-1	NA	CASSLRTTGQNTEAFF	TGTGCCAGCAGCTTGAGGACCACGGGACAGAACACTGAAGCTTTCTTT
TRBV9	few	TRBJ2-1	TRBD1	CASSVDGQGYNEQFF	TGTGCCAGCAGCGTAGACGGACAGGGCTACAATGAGCAGTTCTTC
TRBV25-1	NA	TRBJ2-7	NA	CASGLGGYNYEQYF	TGTGCCAGCGGACTTGGGGGATATAATTACGAGCAGTACTTC
TRBV15	many	TRBJ2-7	NA	CATSGTGRGEQYF	TGTGCCACCAGCGGGACGGGAAGGGGCGAGCAGTACTTC
TRBV20-1	few	TRBJ2-5	NA	CSAIYPGNQETQYF	TGCAGTGCTATATATCCGGGAAATCAAGAGACCCAGTACTTC
TRBV5-1	few	TRBJ1-1	NA	CASSLGGWDTEAFF	TGCGCCAGCAGCTTGGGTGGGTGGGACACTGAAGCTTTCTTT
TRBV12-3/TRBV12-4	many	TRBJ2-3	NA	CASSEADTQYF	TGTGCCAGCAGTGAGGCAGATACGCAGTATTTT
TRBV2	NA	TRBJ2-7	NA	CASREGWYEQYF	TGTGCCAGCAGAGAAGGGTGGTACGAGCAGTACTTC
TRBV29-1	NA	TRBJ2-1	NA	CSVDPTGYNEQFF	TGCAGCGTTGACCCCACAGGGTACAATGAGCAGTTCTTC
TRBV9	many	TRBJ2-3	NA	CASSGSTDTQYF	TGTGCCAGCAGCGGCAGCACAGATACGCAGTATTTT
TRBV7-2	NA	TRBJ2-7	NA	CASSWGYEQYF	TGTGCCAGCAGCTGGGGTTACGAGCAGTACTTC
TRBV18	few	TRBJ1-1	NA	CASSPPDRRNTEAFF	TGTGCCAGCTCACCACCGGACAGAAGGAACACTGAAGCTTTCTTT
TRBV2	few	TRBJ1-4	TRBD1	CAFGTGDEKLFF	TGTGCCTTTGGGACAGGGGATGAAAAACTGTTTTTT
TRBV6-5	few	TRBJ1-2	NA	CASSYSLGGEVYGYTF	TGTGCCAGCAGTTACTCGTTGGGAGGGGAGGTCTATGGCTACACCTTC
TRBV20-1	few	TRBJ1-2	NA	CSARAQGRDYGYTF	TGCAGTGCTAGAGCCCAGGGGAGGGACTATGGCTACACCTTC
TRBV5-1	NA	TRBJ2-1	NA	CASSLEADTQWQFF	TGCGCCAGCAGCTTGGAGGCAGACACCCAGTGGCAGTTCTTC
TRBV4-2	NA	TRBJ2-1	NA	CASSQDSPGHEQFF	TGTGCCAGCAGCCAAGATTCCCCGGGTCATGAGCAGTTCTTC
TRBV4-2	NA	TRBJ2-1	NA	CASSPRLVWELYNEQFF	TGTGCCAGCAGCCCCCGCCTCGTGTGGGAACTCTACAATGAGCAGTTCTTC
TRBV15	few	TRBJ2-1	TRBD2	CATSLGTSGRSNEQFF	TGTGCCACCAGCCTAGGGACTAGCGGGAGGAGCAATGAGCAGTTCTTC
TRBV13	few	TRBJ1-2	NA	CASSLGGQTYGYTF	TGTGCCAGCAGCTTAGGTGGTCAGACCTATGGCTACACCTTC
TRBV4-1	few	TRBJ2-4	NA	CASSQLGRVFF	TGCGCCAGCAGCCAACTAGGCCGAGTCTTCTTC
TRBV7-2	NA	TRBJ2-3	TRBD1	CASSSTGGWGDTQYF	TGTGCCAGCAGCTCGACAGGGGGCTGGGGAGATACGCAGTATTTT
TRBV5-6	NA	TRBJ2-7	TRBD1	CASSFRGQGPYEQYF	TGTGCCAGCAGCTTTCGGGGACAGGGGCCTTACGAGCAGTACTTC
TRBV6-6	NA	TRBJ2-3	NA	CASGEIGTDTQYF	TGTGCCAGCGGGGAAATTGGCACAGATACGCAGTATTTT
TRBV6-5	NA	TRBJ2-7	TRBD1	CASSPGTEVYEQYF	TGTGCCAGCAGTCCCGGGACAGAAGTCTACGAGCAGTACTTC
TRBV6-4	NA	TRBJ2-3	NA	CASSDSAGATDTQYF	TGTGCCAGCAGTGATTCGGCAGGAGCCACAGATACGCAGTATTTT
TRBV5-1	few	TRBJ1-1	TRBD1	CASSWDRGLTEAFF	TGCGCCAGCAGCTGGGACAGGGGGCTTACTGAAGCTTTCTTT
TRBV10-1	NA	TRBJ2-1	TRBD2	CASSERSSSGSIYNEQFF	TGCGCCAGCAGTGAGAGGTCGTCTAGCGGGAGTATTTACAATGAGCAGTTCTTC
TRBV24-1	few	TRBJ2-7	TRBD1	CATSDSNGTGYEQYF	TGTGCCACCAGTGATTCGAATGGGACAGGCTACGAGCAGTACTTC
TRBV6-2/TRBV6-3	many	TRBJ2-5	NA	CASNGRPPGQETQYF	TGTGCCAGCAACGGTAGGCCGCCGGGACAAGAGACCCAGTACTTC
TRBV5-1	many	TRBJ1-1	TRBD1	CASSPLTGGMNTEAFF	TGCGCCAGCAGCCCCTTGACAGGGGGAATGAACACTGAAGCTTTCTTT
TRBV5-1	many	TRBJ2-1	TRBD2	CASRWRESDEQFF	TGCGCCAGCCGGTGGCGGGAGAGCGATGAGCAGTTCTTC
TRBV27	NA	TRBJ2-1	TRBD2	CASSLGLAHYNEQFF	TGTGCCAGCAGTTTAGGACTAGCGCATTACAATGAGCAGTTCTTC
TRBV5-1	many	TRBJ1-4	TRBD1	CASSGRGRINEKLFF	TGCGCCAGCAGCGGCAGGGGGCGCATAAATGAAAAACTGTTTTTT
TRBV7-6	NA	TRBJ2-3	NA	CASSLLAGIRDTQYF	TGTGCCAGCAGCTTATTGGCAGGGATACGAGATACGCAGTATTTT
TRBV3-1	NA	TRBJ2-3	NA	CASSWGRTADTQYF	TGTGCCAGCAGCTGGGGGAGGACAGCAGATACGCAGTATTTT
TRBV5-6	NA	TRBJ2-7	NA	CASSAGGTGAHEQYF	TGTGCCAGCAGCGCGGGAGGGACAGGTGCCCACGAGCAGTACTTC
TRBV5-1	many	TRBJ2-1	TRBD2	CASSLDQRGPYNEQFF	TGCGCCAGCAGCCTAGATCAGCGGGGGCCCTACAATGAGCAGTTCTTC
TRBV13	few	TRBJ1-2	NA	CASSSHIDSGGNYGYTF	TGTGCCAGCAGCTCGCACATCGACAGCGGGGGCAACTATGGCTACACCTTC
TRBV12-3/TRBV12-4	many	TRBJ2-1	TRBD2	CASRTGTTLNEQFF	TGTGCCAGCAGAACCGGGACTACCTTAAATGAGCAGTTCTTC
TRBV6-4	few	TRBJ2-3	NA	CASSDTGVDTQYF	TGTGCCAGCAGTGACACCGGTGTGGATACGCAGTATTTT
TRBV9	few	TRBJ2-7	NA	CASSPRATPPAGDEQYF	TGTGCCAGCAGCCCACGAGCGACGCCTCCAGCGGGCGACGAGCAGTACTTC
TRBV7-9	NA	TRBJ2-7	TRBD1	CASSKRDRPPFEQYF	TGTGCCAGCAGCAAACGGGACAGACCTCCCTTCGAGCAGTACTTC
TRBV7-3	many	TRBJ2-1	NA	CASSLNPSSYNEQFF	TGTGCCAGCAGCCTAAATCCTAGCTCCTACAATGAGCAGTTCTTC